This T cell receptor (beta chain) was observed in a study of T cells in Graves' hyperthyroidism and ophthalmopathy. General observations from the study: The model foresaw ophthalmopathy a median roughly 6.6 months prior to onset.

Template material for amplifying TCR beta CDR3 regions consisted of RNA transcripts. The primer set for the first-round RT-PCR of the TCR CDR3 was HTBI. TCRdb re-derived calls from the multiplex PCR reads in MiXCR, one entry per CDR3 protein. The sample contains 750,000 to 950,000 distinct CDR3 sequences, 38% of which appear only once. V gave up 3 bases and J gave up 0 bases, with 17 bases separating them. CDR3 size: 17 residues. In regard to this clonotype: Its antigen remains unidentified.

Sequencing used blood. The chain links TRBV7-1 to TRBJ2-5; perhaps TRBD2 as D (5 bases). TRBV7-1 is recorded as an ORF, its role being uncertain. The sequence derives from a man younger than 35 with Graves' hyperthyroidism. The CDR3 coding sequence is TGTGCCAGCAGCTCCCCCGACGGGGTTTGGGACCAAGAGACCCAGTACTTC. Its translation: CASSSPDGVWDQETQYF.